A selection of T cell receptor beta chains follows, all from one sample in a study of response to subunit inactivated influenza vaccine. Each CDR3 protein is one row after TCRdb ran MiXCR on the RT-PCR reads. The sample carries about 520,000 distinct CDR3 sequences, approximately 24% recorded once. This specimen consisted of CD4+ T cells sorted from PBMCs, obtained 4 to 6 days after vaccination. The receptors here all came from a man aged 50 or older who received an inactivated influenza vaccine. Both conserved end residues are part of each CDR3. A D gene is named only where the DNA matches it firmly. A clone size is listed for some rows: how often the clone was seen (once, few, many), or a class if it is expanded.

V,J,D,size,DNA,CDR3
TRBV6-1,TRBJ1-4,.,few,TGTGCCAGCAGTGAAGAGCAGGGCAGAGAAAAACTGTTTTTT,CASSEEQGREKLFF
TRBV2,TRBJ2-2,.,.,TGTGCCCGCTGGGGGGGCAGGCGAATAATCGCGAACACCGGGGAGCTGTTTTTT,CARWGGRRIIANTGELFF
TRBV7-7,TRBJ2-1,TRBD2,.,TGTGCCAGCAGCCCACGGGCGGGAGGTCCCAATGAGCAGTTCTTC,CASSPRAGGPNEQFF
TRBV11-1,TRBJ2-1,.,.,TGTGCCAGCAGCAAGACGCGGGACAATGAGCAGTTCTTC,CASSKTRDNEQFF
TRBV7-2,TRBJ2-1,.,.,TGTGCCAGCAGCTCCAGCTTGGGCTCCTACAATGAGCAGTTCTTC,CASSSSLGSYNEQFF
TRBV24-1,TRBJ2-5,.,.,TGTGCCACCAGTGATTTCCCTGGGAACGGCGAGACCCAGTACTTC,CATSDFPGNGETQYF
TRBV28,TRBJ1-2,.,.,TGTGCCAGCAGTTTCCTCTACAGGCCGGGGGGCTACACCTTC,CASSFLYRPGGYTF
TRBV10-3,TRBJ2-7,TRBD1,.,TGTGCCATCAGTGAGTCCCAACATGTAGGGGGCAACGAGCAGTACTTC,CAISESQHVGGNEQYF
TRBV12-3/TRBV12-4,TRBJ1-4,.,few,TGTGCCAGCAGTTTGGGAGGGGAAGAAAAACTGTTTTTT,CASSLGGEEKLFF
TRBV6-2/TRBV6-3,TRBJ2-3,.,.,TGTGCCAGCAGTTTCGGCCATAGCACAGATACGCAGTATTTT,CASSFGHSTDTQYF
TRBV12-3/TRBV12-4,TRBJ2-1,TRBD2,few,TGTGCCAGCAGTTTCCAAGGACTAGCGGGCCTCAATGAGCAGTTCTTC,CASSFQGLAGLNEQFF
TRBV20-1,TRBJ1-3,TRBD1,few,TGCAGTGCTATGAAGACAGGGGCTGGAAACACCATATATTTT,CSAMKTGAGNTIYF